This T cell receptor (beta chain) comes out of a study of PD-1 blockade in classical Hodgkin lymphoma. Study-wide results and caveats: CD8+ TCR diversity did not rise significantly by C4D1, unlike CD4+.

Trimming took 7 bases from V and 0 from J, leaving 4 bases between them. The germline V gene has CDR1 SEHNR and CDR2 FQNEAQ (reference sequence). The CDR3 loop spans 11 amino acids. Only in-frame clones appear in the TCRdb table, and some are missing; sequencing was by immunoSEQ multiplex PCR. The sample carries around 58,000 clones, more than 90% recorded once. Notes on this clone: What it binds is not known.

Patients all relapsed after autologous stem cell transplantation, and there was variation in brentuximab vedotin exposure. The genes are TRBV7-9 and TRBJ2-7, with D unresolved. This clonotype was sampled from a human donor with classical Hodgkin lymphoma. The source material was peripheral blood mononuclear cells (PBMCs), sampled at baseline. CDR3: CASTSSYEQYF. The CDR3, as DNA: TGTGCCAGCACGAGCTCCTACGAGCAGTACTTC.